A single sample gave rise to the 23 T cell receptor beta chains below, sequenced in a study of glioma-infiltrating T cells after dendritic cell vaccination. TCRdb's table, derived via immunoSEQ multiplex PCR, lists solely in-frame clones and lacks some. The sample includes tens of thousands of clones, approximately 87% of them seen just once. The specimen was blood, collected before dendritic cell vaccination. These TCRs come from a human donor with glioblastoma.

This clone occurred once. The CDR3 DNA reads as TGTGCCAGCAGTCATGGACTGATTAACACTGAAGCTTTCTTT. Protein: CASSHGLINTEAFF. J is TRBJ1-1 and V is TRBV7-2; D is uncertain. The CDR3 runs to 14 residues. From germline, CDR1 is SGHTA and CDR2 FQGNSA. V was cut by 6 bases and J by 2 bases, with 13 bases left in between.

V gene TRBV7-2 combines with J gene TRBJ2-2; 13 bases are a match to TRBD2. This CDR3 comprises 17 residues. V shed 1 base and J 4 bases; nucleotides not matched to a gene: 3. CDR1 and CDR2 from the germline V gene are SGHTA and FQGNSA. CDR3 nucleotide sequence: TGTGCCAGCAGCTTAGAGGGACTAGCGGGAATCACCGGGGAGCTGTTTTTT. Protein: CASSLEGLAGITGELFF.

V and J are TRBV5-4 and TRBJ1-2; TRBD1 is a possible D gene (6 bases). This CDR3 comprises 13 residues. Germline assignment: CDR1 SGHNT and CDR2 YYREEE (reference sequence). Trimming shortened V by 7 bases and J by 4 bases, and 14 bases separated the two germline ends. This chain's CDR3 is CASGGGAVYGYTF. In nucleotides, the CDR3 is TGTGCCAGCGGGGGGGGCGCTGTCTATGGCTACACCTTC.

CDR3 sequence: CASSLMEGGQKGTIYF. In nucleotides, the CDR3 is TGTGCCAGCAGCTTAATGGAGGGAGGTCAAAAAGGCACCATATATTTT. The chain links TRBV7-8 to TRBJ1-3; D is unclear. The CDR3 runs 16 residues. Germline CDR1 reads SGHVS; CDR2 reads FQNEAQ. Deletions cut 2 bases from V and 9 bases from J, with 20 bases between.

CDR3 amino acids: CASSSRTGHEQYF. CDR3 in DNA: TGTGCCAGCAGCTCAAGGACAGGACACGAGCAGTACTTC. V gene TRBV7-6 combines with J gene TRBJ2-7, with 7 positions matching TRBD1. CDR1 is SGHVS, CDR2 FNYEAQ, per germline. Trimming cost V 4 bases and J 5 bases; bases outside gene matches: 5. The CDR3 runs to 13 residues.

The gene calls are TRBV7-9 and TRBJ2-1; D gene ambiguous. Germline CDR1 SEHNR, CDR2 FQNEAQ (reference sequence). V lost 5 bases, J lost 9 bases, and 11 bases lay in between. The CDR3 length is 12 residues. CDR3 loop: CASSPTPGEQFF. The CDR3 DNA is TGTGCCAGCAGCCCGACCCCAGGTGAGCAGTTCTTC. Full variable domain (rest looked up from reference TRBV7-9 and TRBJ2-1): DTGVSQNPRHKITKRGQNVTFRCDPISEHNRLYWYRQTLGQGPEFLTYFQNEAQLEKSRLLSDRFSAERPKGSFSTLEIQRTEQGDSAMYLCASSPTPGEQFFGPGTRLTVL.

The chain is built from TRBV19 and TRBJ2-3; 11 bases are a match to TRBD2. The trim removed 2 bases at V and 4 bases at J, leaving 2 bases unmatched. The germline V gene encodes CDR1 LNHDA and CDR2 SQIVND (reference sequence). The CDR3 loop spans 15 amino acids. DNA of the CDR3: TGTGCCAGTAGTATATATAGCGGGGGGGCAGATACGCAGTATTTT. This codes for CASSIYSGGADTQYF.

The CDR3 loop is CASSLRTSGSYEQYF. CDR3 coding DNA: TGCGCCAGCAGCCTCCGGACTAGCGGCTCCTACGAGCAGTACTTC. This chain connects TRBV4-3 to TRBJ2-7; TRBD2 aligns across 10 bases. CDR3 length equals 15 residues. V dropped 4 bases and J dropped 0; count of bases not matched to a gene: 3. The germline V gene encodes CDR1 LGHNA and CDR2 YSLEER.

The rearrangement uses TRBV5-6 and TRBJ1-2, with D unclear. This CDR3 spans 13 amino acids. Per germline, CDR1 SGHDT and CDR2 YYEEEE. The V gene lost 2 bases and the J gene lost 5 bases, with 10 bases spanning the gap. CDR3 nucleotide sequence: TGTGCCAGCAGCTTAGTGGCGACTTATGGCTACACCTTC. This translates into CASSLVATYGYTF.

This clone was counted only a few times. The V and J genes are TRBV13 and TRBJ2-7; 9 bases align to TRBD1. The J segment lost 0 bases and the V segment lost 1 base, leaving 4 bases of the junction unmatched. Germline V gene sequence: CDR1 PRHDT, CDR2 FYEKMQ (reference sequence). The CDR3 loop spans 16 amino acids. DNA of the CDR3: TGTGCCAGCAGCTTAGCCGGACAGGGGACCTCCTACGAGCAGTACTTC. This encodes CASSLAGQGTSYEQYF.

The CDR3 protein is CASSLPLLSGPYPYNEQFF. The CDR3 DNA reads TGTGCCAGCAGCTTGCCGCTCCTTAGCGGGCCATATCCCTACAATGAGCAGTTCTTC. The chain combines TRBV5-4 with TRBJ2-1; 7 bases map to TRBD2. There are 19 residues in the CDR3. With V trimmed by 1 base and J by 2 bases, 15 bases remained unmatched. Looked up from germline, CDR1 is SGHNT and CDR2 is YYREEE (reference sequence).

The CDR3 nucleotides are TGCGCCAGCAGCTTAGGCACAGTAGCGGGAGGGCCCACCGAAGAGACCCAGTACTTC. Translated: CASSLGTVAGGPTEETQYF. The chain recombines TRBV5-1 with TRBJ2-5; 11 bases are a match to TRBD2. V shed 2 bases and J 3 bases; nucleotides not matched to a gene: 15. CDR3 length: 19 residues. From germline, CDR1 is SGHRS and CDR2 YFSETQ.

The gene calls are TRBV2 and TRBJ2-5; 9 bases line up with TRBD2. The CDR3 consists of 14 residues. V dropped 6 bases and J dropped 5; count of bases not matched to a gene: 7. From germline, CDR1 is SNHLY and CDR2 FYNNEI. The CDR3 coding sequence is TGTGCCAGCAGACCCGGGACTAGCATTGAGACCCAGTACTTC. This translates into CASRPGTSIETQYF. The full variable domain, in which reference TRBV2 and TRBJ2-5 provide the parts outside the CDR3, is EPEVTQTPSHQVTQMGQEVILRCVPISNHLYFYWYRQILGQKVEFLVSFYNNEISEKSEIFDDQFSVERPDGSNFTLKIRSTKLEDSAMYFCASRPGTSIETQYFGPGTRLLVL.

The rearrangement links TRBV20-1 to TRBJ1-4; D possibly corresponds to TRBD1 (5 bases). From germline, CDR1 is DFQATT and CDR2 SNEGSKA (reference sequence). With 4 bases removed from V and 7 bases from J, the gap between germline ends came to 7 bases. The CDR3 is 11 amino acids. The chain's CDR3 is CSAIGAEKLFF. The DNA for the CDR3 is TGCAGTGCTATTGGGGCTGAAAAACTGTTTTTT.

This chain uses TRBV2 with TRBJ2-1; weak D call: TRBD2 (5 bases). The CDR3 is 13 residues long. V was cut by 4 bases and J by 3 bases, with 7 bases left in between. Germline loops: CDR1 SNHLY, CDR2 FYNNEI. The CDR3 is CASSGTFYNEQFF. Here the CDR3 DNA reads TGTGCCAGCAGTGGGACTTTCTACAATGAGCAGTTCTTC.

The rearrangement joins TRBV2 to TRBJ2-3; 8 positions agree with TRBD1. V shed 7 bases, J shed 4 bases, and the junction held 10 bases outside the gene matches. This CDR3 contains 15 residues. The germline V gene encodes CDR1 SNHLY and CDR2 FYNNEI. In nucleotides, the CDR3 is TGTGCCAGCACCGGACAGGGTAGTCCTGCAGATACGCAGTATTTT. This sequence encodes CASTGQGSPADTQYF.

In regard to this clone: One end of the junction fails to match germline, which may point to a read error. The V and J genes are TRBV7-2 and TRBJ1-1; D remains unclear. CDR3 length: 13 residues. From germline, CDR1 is SGHTA and CDR2 FQGNSA. CDR3 DNA sequence: TGTGCCAGCAGCTACGACTTGAACACTGAAGCTTCCTTT. Its protein product is CASSYDLNTEASF.

V usage is TRBV5-1 and J usage is TRBJ2-3, with D possibly TRBD2 on 6 matching bases. CDR1 and CDR2 from the germline V gene are SGHRS and YFSETQ. The CDR3 covers 16 residues. The V end was cut by 4 bases, the J end by 0 bases, with 15 bases between. Written as DNA, the CDR3 is TGCGCCAGCAGCCGGAGGGGCACAACTAGCACAGATACGCAGTATTTT. Translation: CASSRRGTTSTDTQYF. Filled out from reference TRBV5-1 and TRBJ2-3, the complete variable domain reads KAGVTQTPRYLIKTRGQQVTLSCSPISGHRSVSWYQQTPGQGLQFLFEYFSETQRNKGNFPGRFSGRQFSNSRSEMNVSTLELGDSALYLCASSRRGTTSTDTQYFGPGTRLTVL.

A single count supports this clone. The J gene is TRBJ2-1, the V gene TRBV27, with 10 nucleotides matching TRBD2. Trimming removed 4 bases from V and 4 bases from J; junction bases left unmatched: 10. The CDR3 totals 17 residues. In germline, CDR1 is MNHEY, CDR2 SMNVEV (reference sequence). CDR3 nucleotide sequence: TGTGCCAGCAGTTCGTCCGTAGCGGGAGGAGAGTACAATGAGCAGTTCTTC. Protein sequence: CASSSSVAGGEYNEQFF.

The rearrangement uses TRBV5-1 and TRBJ1-2, with TRBD1 matching over 8 bases. Trimming removed 0 bases from V and 4 bases from J; junction bases left unmatched: 5. The CDR3 length is 15 residues. Germline-derived CDR1 and CDR2 are SGHRS and YFSETQ. CDR3 in amino acids: CASSLDGQGLYGYTF. DNA of the CDR3: TGCGCCAGCAGCTTGGACGGACAGGGCCTCTATGGCTACACCTTC.

The rearrangement links TRBV27 to TRBJ2-7; 7 bases align to TRBD2. Trimming cost V 2 bases and J 4 bases; bases outside gene matches: 5. Germline V gene lookup returns CDR1 MNHEY and CDR2 SMNVEV (reference sequence). CDR3 length: 14 amino acids. The CDR3 reads CASSLAGRGYEQYF. CDR3 in DNA: TGTGCCAGCAGTTTAGCTGGGAGGGGTTACGAGCAGTACTTC.

V usage is TRBV11-2 and J usage is TRBJ1-2; D possibly corresponds to TRBD1 (6 bases). There are 19 residues in the CDR3. CDR1 and CDR2 from the germline V gene are SGHAT and FQNNGV. Trimming took 5 bases from V and 2 from J, leaving 27 bases between them. This CDR3 is CASSHIREGRKRGNYGYTF. Here the CDR3 DNA reads TGTGCCAGCAGCCATATCCGGGAAGGGCGGAAAAGGGGGAACTATGGCTACACCTTC.

The rearrangement joins TRBV6-6 to TRBJ1-4; D is unclear. The CDR3 totals 15 residues. The V and J ends lost 6 bases and 3 bases respectively, with 14 bases between them. Germline assignment: CDR1 MNHNY and CDR2 SVGAGI (reference sequence). CDR3 in DNA: TGTGCCAGCAGCCTCAGCGTTAAGGCTAATGAAAAACTGTTTTTT. Its protein is CASSLSVKANEKLFF.